The clone carrying this T cell receptor (beta chain) appeared once. V gave up 0 bases and J gave up 4 bases, with 12 bases separating them. This CDR3 comprises 15 residues. Per the germline V gene, CDR1 is MGHRA and CDR2 is YSYEKL. The data stem from a study of blood T cell repertoires in COVID-19. Study at large: Some COVID-19 samples were acute and others convalescent; all came from the United States, Italy and Spain. PBMCs, B-cell-depleted T cells, or T cells provided the cDNA or gDNA that made up the material.

Authors' methods: Nucleated cell number was recorded as an estimate derived from reference gene primer amplification. The data were produced by immunoSEQ multiplex PCR, yet TCRdb's version contains in-frame clones alone and is incomplete. V, J and clone size are those of that table, while D and trimming were read from the DNA. The repertoire consists of roughly 320,000 clones, with around 90% occurring once and the leading ten covering 1.3%. Material for sequencing was peripheral blood. The chain recombines TRBV4-1 with TRBJ1-2, with D possibly TRBD1 on 6 matching bases. The source is a man in his sixties or seventies with acute or convalescent COVID-19. In nucleotides, the CDR3 is TGCGCCAGCAGCCAAGAGGGGGCCCGCGTCTATGGCTACACCTTC. It specifies CASSQEGARVYGYTF.